The 27 T cell receptor beta chains given below trace back to one sample, sequenced in a study of shared clonotypes between healthy human individuals. The repertoire was sequenced with immunoSEQ multiplex PCR; TCRdb's copy has only in-frame clones and lacks some. The sample holds 450,000 to 500,000 clones, around 73% seen once. The specimen sequenced was PBMCs. The receptor source for this set is a woman between 40 and 50 years old in good health. Some clones in this sample may be carry-over from other donors' samples.

V and J are TRBV11-2 and TRBJ1-5; D gene ambiguous. Germline V gives CDR1 SGHAT, CDR2 FQNNGV. Between the trimmed V and J ends, which lost 7 bases and 7 bases, there was a span of 20 bases. The CDR3 loop spans 15 amino acids. The CDR3 loop reads CASNGSRVGGQPQHF. DNA for the CDR3: TGTGCCAGCAACGGGAGCCGCGTGGGTGGGCAGCCCCAGCATTTT.

This clone was detected only a few times. This chain joins TRBV5-1 and TRBJ1-1; 9 positions agree with TRBD1. The J segment lost 4 bases and the V segment lost 4 bases, leaving 5 bases of the junction unmatched. Germline assignment: CDR1 SGHRS and CDR2 YFSETQ. The CDR3 covers 14 residues. DNA for the CDR3: TGCGCCAGCAGCCCGTTGACAGGGGGCACTGAAGCTTTCTTT. It codes for CASSPLTGGTEAFF.

This clone was detected only a few times. The chain joins TRBV18 to TRBJ2-5; D possibly corresponds to TRBD1 (6 bases). CDR3 size: 15 residues. Trimming stripped 4 bases from V and 5 bases from J, with 17 bases between. CDR1 is KGHSH and CDR2 is LQKENI in the germline V gene. This CDR3 is CASSLNLDSPETQYF. The CDR3 DNA is TGTGCCAGCTCACTCAACCTGGACAGCCCGGAGACCCAGTACTTC.

This chain uses TRBV29-1 with TRBJ2-2, with a tentative D call TRBD1 (5 bases). CDR3 length: 14 amino acids. Germline CDR1 is SQVTM and CDR2 is ANQGSEA. V lost 3 bases and J 1 base, leaving 9 bases between the germline ends. The CDR3 loop is CSVDSQGNTGELFF. CDR3 bases: TGCAGCGTTGATTCCCAGGGGAACACCGGGGAGCTGTTTTTT.

The chain carries TRBV28 and TRBJ2-7, with 8 bases fitting TRBD1. This CDR3 has 15 amino acids. Looked up from germline, CDR1 is MDHEN and CDR2 is SYDVKM. The V and J ends lost 4 bases and 1 base, in that order; junction bases with no gene match: 6. CDR3 in amino acids: CASSSPDRVSYEQYF. The CDR3 coding sequence is TGTGCCAGCAGTTCTCCGGACAGGGTTTCCTACGAGCAGTACTTC.

The genes are TRBV5-4 and TRBJ2-1; D ambiguous. This CDR3 has 15 amino acids. The germline V gene has CDR1 SGHNT and CDR2 YYREEE (reference sequence). The ends were cut back, 4 bases at V and 2 bases at J, with 13 bases in the middle. The CDR3: CASSLRTNPYNEQFF. CDR3 nucleotide sequence: TGTGCCAGCAGCCTCCGGACCAATCCCTACAATGAGCAGTTCTTC.

This clone was seen only a few times. V usage is TRBV5-1 and J usage is TRBJ1-2; D not certain. This CDR3 spans 15 amino acids. Germline assignment: CDR1 SGHRS and CDR2 YFSETQ. V shed 0 bases and J shed 6 bases, with 15 bases lying between them. DNA of the CDR3: TGCGCCAGCAGCTTGGCCCAGGAAGCTCATGATGGCTACACCTTC. This codes for CASSLAQEAHDGYTF.

In this sample, this clone turned up a few times. V usage is TRBV29-1 and J usage is TRBJ1-1; no clear D gene. The CDR3 extends over 13 amino acids. Germline V gene sequence: CDR1 SQVTM, CDR2 ANQGSEA. The V gene lost 4 bases and the J gene lost 3 bases, with 12 bases spanning the gap. CDR3 bases: TGCAGCGTTGGAGGGAGGTTAGACACTGAAGCTTTCTTT. Its protein is CSVGGRLDTEAFF.

V is TRBV20-1 and J is TRBJ2-1; no firm D call. Trimming pared 3 bases from V and 9 bases from J, leaving 9 bases between. Germline lookup yields CDR1 DFQATT and CDR2 SNEGSKA (reference sequence). The CDR3 has 11 residues. The CDR3: CSASWGAEQFF. The CDR3 DNA sequence: TGCAGTGCTAGTTGGGGTGCTGAGCAGTTCTTC.

The chain employs TRBV6-5 and TRBJ2-1, with 11 bases fitting TRBD2. The germline gives CDR1 MNHEY, CDR2 SVGAGI. The CDR3 totals 14 residues. Trimming took 6 bases from V and 9 from J; bases not matched to a gene: 7. The DNA of the CDR3 is TGTGCCAGCAGGCAACTAGCGGGAGTAGGTGAGCAGTTCTTC. Amino acids: CASRQLAGVGEQFF.

The rearrangement joins TRBV2 to TRBJ2-5, with D possibly TRBD1 on 5 matching bases. Trimming stripped 7 bases from V and 7 bases from J, with 19 bases between. Germline V CDR1 and CDR2: SNHLY, FYNNEI. The CDR3 sequence is 14 residues long. The CDR3 here is CASMTDGQGGTQYF. The DNA for the CDR3 is TGTGCCAGCATGACGGACGGGCAGGGCGGGACCCAGTACTTC.

The chain links TRBV9 to TRBJ2-5, with TRBD1 identical over 9 bases. The CDR3 is 16 amino acids. Germline V gives CDR1 SGDLS, CDR2 YYNGEE. J gave up 1 base and V 2 bases, and 6 bases lay outside the gene matches. CDR3: CASSVGTGLPQETQYF. The CDR3 region has the DNA TGTGCCAGCAGCGTTGGGACAGGGCTCCCCCAAGAGACCCAGTACTTC.

The genes are TRBV11-3 and TRBJ2-3; a weak D match, TRBD2 (6 bases). V lost 1 base and J lost 6, with 14 bases in between. This CDR3 has 15 residues. Per germline, CDR1 SGHNT and CDR2 YENEEA. The CDR3 DNA reads TGTGCCAGCAGCTTAGGCGGGACGCGCCGGGATACGCAGTATTTT. It is translated as CASSLGGTRRDTQYF.

The chain joins TRBV6-6 to TRBJ2-3, with TRBD1 matching over 10 bases. After removal of 6 bases from V and 3 bases from J, the junction contained 9 bases not matched to a gene. The germline CDR1 and CDR2 sequences are MNHNY and SVGAGI (reference sequence). This CDR3 has 16 amino acids. The CDR3 coding sequence is TGTGCCAGCAGGGACAGTGGACAGGGGGGGACAGATACGCAGTATTTT. Residues: CASRDSGQGGTDTQYF.

V is TRBV7-2 and J is TRBJ2-3; the D gene is possibly TRBD2 (5 bases). Germline CDR1 and CDR2: SGHTA and FQGNSA. Trimming removed 5 bases at V and 4 bases at J, with 10 bases between. The CDR3 loop spans 13 amino acids. This CDR3 reads CASSPSPPDTQYF. Written as DNA, the CDR3 is TGTGCCAGCAGCCCTAGCCCCCCAGATACGCAGTATTTT. Supplemented by reference TRBV7-2 and TRBJ2-3, the full variable domain reads GAGVSQSPSNKVTEKGKDVELRCDPISGHTALYWYRQSLGQGLEFLIYFQGNSAPDKSGLPSDRFSAERTGGSVSTLTIQRTQQEDSAVYLCASSPSPPDTQYFGPGTRLTVL.

V is TRBV18 and J is TRBJ2-5; a weak D match, TRBD1 (5 bases). CDR3 size: 14 residues. Trimming removed 8 bases at V and 2 bases at J, with 15 bases between. Germline V gives CDR1 KGHSH, CDR2 LQKENI. CDR3 sequence reads: CASGALQEQETQYF. In nucleotides, the CDR3 is TGTGCCAGCGGCGCCTTACAGGAACAAGAGACCCAGTACTTC.

This chain joins TRBV28 and TRBJ1-1, with D hard to call. The CDR3 extends over 12 amino acids. V was pared by 6 bases and J by 8 bases, with 13 bases between. In germline, CDR1 is MDHEN, CDR2 SYDVKM. The CDR3: CASSTSRLEAFF. The CDR3 DNA follows: TGTGCCAGCAGCACGTCCCGCCTCGAAGCTTTCTTT.

The chain joins TRBV7-9 to TRBJ2-1; D is perhaps TRBD2 (5 bases). Trimming shortened V by 3 bases and J by 9 bases, and 6 bases separated the two germline ends. The CDR3 is 11 amino acids. Germline V lookup: CDR1 SEHNR, CDR2 FQNEAQ (reference sequence). CDR3: CASSFSGEQFF. The CDR3 DNA follows: TGTGCCAGCAGCTTCAGCGGTGAGCAGTTCTTC. Complete variable domain (other parts from reference TRBV7-9 and TRBJ2-1): DTGVSQNPRHKITKRGQNVTFRCDPISEHNRLYWYRQTLGQGPEFLTYFQNEAQLEKSRLLSDRFSAERPKGSFSTLEIQRTEQGDSAMYLCASSFSGEQFFGPGTRLTVL.

This clone was observed a handful of times. The chain carries TRBV11-2 and TRBJ2-5; D is undetermined. This CDR3 comprises 12 residues. Germline V lookup: CDR1 SGHAT, CDR2 FQNNGV. Trimming left V 1 base short and J 5 bases short, with 5 bases between. The CDR3 coding sequence is TGTGCCAGCAGCTTAGCGATCGAGACCCAGTACTTC. This encodes CASSLAIETQYF.

This clone was observed a handful of times. The chain has TRBV28 and TRBJ2-5, with a possible D match to TRBD2 (6 bases). Trimming took off 3 bases at V and 4 bases at J, with 12 bases between the two ends. CDR1 and CDR2 from the germline V gene are MDHEN and SYDVKM. This CDR3 spans 14 amino acids. Written as DNA, the CDR3 is TGTGCCAGCAGTTTCCCGGGAGTGGGAGAGACCCAGTACTTC. Amino acids: CASSFPGVGETQYF.

This clone appeared once. This chain connects TRBV2 to TRBJ2-2; possibly TRBD1 for D (6 bases). Germline V gives CDR1 SNHLY, CDR2 FYNNEI. Trimming shortened V by 4 bases and J by 6 bases, and 9 bases separated the two germline ends. The CDR3 extends over 13 amino acids. This CDR3 is CASSGRGAGELFF. CDR3 coding DNA: TGTGCCAGCAGTGGCAGGGGAGCCGGGGAGCTGTTTTTT.

This clone is a singleton in its sample. V and J are TRBV13 and TRBJ2-3; 7 nucleotides align to TRBD2. V trimming: 5 bases; J trimming: 0 bases; junction bases outside the gene matches: 8. Germline CDR1 and CDR2: PRHDT and FYEKMQ (reference sequence). The CDR3 runs 16 residues. The CDR3 DNA reads as TGTGCCAGCAGCATTAGGGCTAGCGGCAGCACAGATACGCAGTATTTT. Translation: CASSIRASGSTDTQYF.

This rearrangement joins TRBV28 to TRBJ1-5; D remains ambiguous. In germline, CDR1 is MDHEN, CDR2 SYDVKM. The CDR3 is 14 residues long. Trimming pared 5 bases from V and 2 bases from J, leaving 10 bases between. As DNA, the CDR3 is TGTGCCAGCAGTAAGGGAATGGGCAATCAGCCCCAGCATTTT. Protein sequence: CASSKGMGNQPQHF.

A single count supports this clone. V is TRBV11-2 and J is TRBJ2-1, with no clear D. V lost 5 bases and J lost 2, with 7 bases in between. This CDR3 has 13 residues. Germline V gives CDR1 SGHAT, CDR2 FQNNGV. CDR3 sequence (DNA): TGTGCCAGCAGCCTTGACACCTACAATGAGCAGTTCTTC. Its protein product is CASSLDTYNEQFF.

This clone was picked up one time. A far larger clone is a single base away, which makes a read error likely. Other DNA sequences in the sample encode the same CDR3. The chain couples TRBV10-3 to TRBJ1-2; TRBD1 is a possible D gene (6 bases). Germline CDR1 is ENHRY and CDR2 is SYGVKD. This CDR3 contains 11 residues. CDR3 sequence: CAISEGGGYTF. CDR3 DNA sequence: TGTGCAATCAGTGAGGGGGGTGGCTACACCTTC.

This rearrangement joins TRBV18 to TRBJ1-2; D possibly corresponds to TRBD1 (5 bases). The CDR3 contains 16 residues. The ends were cut back, 6 bases at V and 5 bases at J, with 22 bases in the middle. Looked up from germline, CDR1 is KGHSH and CDR2 is LQKENI. CDR3 in amino acids: CASSEAGPNDPYGYTF. The CDR3 DNA follows: TGTGCCAGCTCTGAGGCGGGGCCCAACGACCCTTATGGCTACACCTTC.

This clone was detected a few times. This chain links TRBV4-1 with TRBJ2-2; D might be TRBD2 (5 bases). Trimming took 1 base from V and 6 from J, leaving 9 bases between them. Germline CDR1 MGHRA, CDR2 YSYEKL. This CDR3 has 14 amino acids. The DNA of the CDR3 is TGCGCCAGCAGCCAAGTCGGGGAGTCCGGGGAGCTGTTTTTT. Translating it yields CASSQVGESGELFF.